The clone carrying this T cell receptor (beta chain) appeared a few times. Its antigen is currently unknown. Trimming shortened V by 7 bases and J by 0 bases, and 8 bases separated the two germline ends. This CDR3 has 13 amino acids. Germline values: CDR1 MDHEN, CDR2 SYDVKM. The data derive from a study of beta chain features in type 1 diabetes. Study-wide points: For TCRB rearrangement, an influence of HLA type remained unresolved here. There was a possibility that cDNA sequencing over-represented cells with high TCR expression. There was a moderate but significant shortening of TCRB CDR3s in all four CD4+ subsets of Type 1 diabetes patients.

The sequenced template was cDNA made from the entire isolated RNA. The table came from immunoSEQ multiplex PCR; TCRdb's copy has only in-frame clones and leaves some out. The sample has about 180,000 clones, 6% to 9% seen once. Sequencing was carried out using central memory CD4+ T cells from blood. This TCR was sampled from a man aged 18-30 years with type 1 diabetes. V gene TRBV28 combines with J gene TRBJ2-3, with a weak D call TRBD2 (5 bases). Written as DNA, the CDR3 is TGTGCCAGCACCAGGACTAGCACAGATACGCAGTATTTT. Translated: CASTRTSTDTQYF.